The 23 T cell receptor beta chains below were found in one sample sequenced in a study of CD8+CD57+ T cells in acquired aplastic anemia. TCR beta VDJ and CDR3 were profiled, and genomic DNA was the template. TCRdb re-derived calls from the reads in MiXCR, one entry per CDR3 protein. The table has about 220,000 distinct CDR3 sequences, about a third seen once. Sequencing was performed on sorted CD4+, CD8+, or CD8+CD57+ T cells (not recorded which) from PBMCs. These receptors all stem from a human donor in good health, serving as a control.

This clonotype was picked up many times. The chain links TRBV7-2 to TRBJ2-1, with a weak D call TRBD2 (5 bases). V lost 2 bases and J lost 7, with 12 bases in between. The CDR3 length is 14 residues. Germline V lookup: CDR1 SGHTA, CDR2 FQGNSA. CDR3 region: CASSLLTAGNEQFF. The CDR3 bases are TGTGCCAGCAGCTTATTGACGGCGGGTAATGAGCAGTTCTTC.

The chain uses TRBV16 and TRBJ2-3; D perhaps matches TRBD2 (6 bases). The V end lost 8 bases, the J end lost 2 bases, and 14 bases lay between the germline ends. The CDR3 extends over 14 amino acids. CDR1 is KGHSY and CDR2 is FQNENV in the germline V gene. CDR3 sequence (DNA): TGTGCCAGCTCACTAGCTAACCCCACAGATACGCAGTATTTT. The encoded protein is CASSLANPTDTQYF.

This clonotype was seen repeatedly, ten times or more. The J gene is TRBJ2-7, the V gene TRBV6-1, with D perhaps TRBD1 (5 bases). CDR1 and CDR2 (germline): MNHNS, SASEGT. The V end lost 6 bases, the J end lost 3 bases, and 12 bases lay between the germline ends. The CDR3 is 13 residues long. The CDR3: CASRDTAVYEQYF. CDR3 DNA: TGTGCCAGCAGGGACACTGCTGTCTACGAGCAGTACTTC.

The rearrangement joins TRBV7-8 to TRBJ2-7; 8 positions agree with TRBD1. The CDR3 length is 15 residues. The V gene's germline CDR1 is SGHVS and CDR2 FQNEAQ. The V and J ends lost 2 bases and 3 bases, in that order; junction bases with no gene match: 6. CDR3 in amino acids: CASSLSSGQGYEQYF. The CDR3, as DNA: TGTGCCAGCAGCTTATCGAGCGGACAGGGCTACGAGCAGTACTTC.

This chain joins TRBV2 and TRBJ2-6; D call uncertain. The CDR3 runs 12 residues. The V end lost 4 bases, the J end lost 11 bases, and 9 bases lay between the germline ends. In germline, CDR1 is SNHLY, CDR2 FYNNEI. In DNA form, the CDR3 reads TGTGCCAGCAGTGGGGGTGCCTACGTCCTGACTTTC. This translates into CASSGGAYVLTF.

Note on this clonotype: A read error may explain this, as a much larger clone is one base away. The V call is TRBV6-1, the J call TRBJ1-1; 8 bases map to TRBD1. The CDR3 has 15 amino acids. Germline V CDR1 and CDR2: MNHNS, SASEGT. The CDR3 nucleotides are TGTGCCTGCAGCCGTAGGACAGGGCGGGGCACTGAAGCTTTCTTT. Translating it yields CACSRRTGRGTEAFF.

The chain combines TRBV12-3 or TRBV12-4 with TRBJ2-1; 14 bases fit TRBD2. This CDR3 comprises 16 residues. The V segment lost 0 bases and the J segment 6 bases; nucleotides outside the gene matches: 1. The CDR3 region is CASSLAGTSGGNEQFF. The CDR3 coding sequence is TGTGCCAGCAGTTTAGCGGGGACTAGCGGGGGCAATGAGCAGTTCTTC.

The chain uses TRBV29-1 and TRBJ1-2; 7 nucleotides line up with TRBD1. The V gene end was trimmed by 5 bases and the J gene end by 4 bases; junction bases not matched to a gene: 13. The germline CDR1 and CDR2 sequences are SQVTM and ANQGSEA. The CDR3 covers 15 residues. This CDR3 is CSVRGTGELGYGYTF. The CDR3 bases are TGCAGCGTTAGGGGAACAGGGGAGCTAGGCTATGGCTACACCTTC.

The chain joins TRBV2 to TRBJ1-6, with D unclear. V shed 2 bases and J shed 7 bases, with 9 bases lying between them. CDR3 length equals 14 residues. Germline V gives CDR1 SNHLY, CDR2 FYNNEI. The CDR3: CASSERAGNSPLHF. The CDR3 DNA sequence: TGTGCCAGCAGTGAAAGAGCGGGCAATTCACCCCTCCACTTT.

In its sample, this clonotype was seen many times. The V call is TRBV7-2, the J call TRBJ1-1; possible D gene TRBD1, 5 bases. The CDR3 loop spans 15 amino acids. Germline values: CDR1 SGHTA, CDR2 FQGNSA. V lost 6 bases to trimming and J lost 5 bases, with 19 bases between them. This CDR3 is CASSRKGDRQTEAFF. The CDR3 nucleotides are TGTGCCAGCAGTAGGAAAGGGGACCGACAGACTGAAGCTTTCTTT.

This clonotype has just a few counts. J is TRBJ1-2 and V is TRBV6-6; D remains unclear. Germline lookup yields CDR1 MNHNY and CDR2 SVGAGI (reference sequence). Trimming took 2 bases from V and 10 from J, leaving 8 bases between them. The CDR3 runs to 11 residues. The CDR3 bases are TGTGCCAGCAGTTACCAAGGCCCCTACACCTTC. Amino acid sequence: CASSYQGPYTF.

This clonotype was seen ten or more times. This rearrangement joins TRBV7-8 to TRBJ2-7; maybe TRBD2 (5 bases). Trimming shortened V by 2 bases and J by 2 bases, and 13 bases separated the two germline ends. This CDR3 has 15 residues. Germline CDR1 SGHVS, CDR2 FQNEAQ. The DNA of the CDR3 is TGTGCCAGCAGCTTACTGAGGGTAAGAACCTACGAGCAGTACTTC. Its protein is CASSLLRVRTYEQYF.

On this clonotype: The germline gene is not matched at one end of the junction; a read error may be the cause. V and J are TRBV10-3 and TRBJ1-6, with D possibly being TRBD1 (5 bases). CDR1 ENHRY and CDR2 SYGVKD come from the germline V gene. CDR3 length equals 12 residues. The CDR3 sequence is CASSQGYSPLHF. Here the CDR3 DNA reads TGTGCCAGCAGTCAGGGTTATTCACCCCTCCACTTT.

This clonotype has more than one count but fewer than ten. The chain has TRBV5-5 and TRBJ2-2; 11 positions match TRBD2. V dropped 2 bases and J dropped 0; count of bases not matched to a gene: 0. The V gene's germline CDR1 is SGHKS and CDR2 YYEKEE (reference sequence). CDR3 length: 16 amino acids. This chain's CDR3 is CASSLLAGANTGELFF. The CDR3 region has the DNA TGTGCCAGCAGCTTACTAGCGGGAGCGAACACCGGGGAGCTGTTTTTT.

Turning to this clonotype: Because it lacks the conserved phenylalanine or tryptophan at the end, this CDR3 is likely a read error. V usage is TRBV5-4 and J usage is TRBJ1-2; D uncertain. The germline gives CDR1 SGHNT, CDR2 YYREEE (reference sequence). This CDR3 has 12 amino acids. V was clipped by 0 bases and J by 10 bases, with 10 bases between them. DNA for the CDR3: TGTGCCAGCAGCTTGGTAGGGATGGACTACACCTTA. Translation gives CASSLVGMDYTL.

This clonotype was detected many times. The V call is TRBV11-3, the J call TRBJ1-3, with unresolved D. This CDR3 contains 14 residues. V was clipped by 5 bases and J by 1 base, with 9 bases between them. Germline V CDR1 and CDR2: SGHNT, YENEEA. CDR3 loop: CASSTVRSGNTIYF. CDR3 nucleotides: TGTGCCAGCAGCACCGTAAGGTCTGGAAACACCATATATTTT.

The genes are TRBV10-3 and TRBJ2-2; maybe TRBD1 (5 bases). The CDR3 consists of 13 residues. The V and J ends lost 2 bases and 6 bases respectively, with 7 bases between them. Germline V gene data show CDR1 as ENHRY and CDR2 as SYGVKD. Written as DNA, the CDR3 is TGTGCCATCAGTGAGCAGGGTGCCGGGGAGCTGTTTTTT. Protein product: CAISEQGAGELFF.

The chain couples TRBV10-1 to TRBJ2-3; D is possibly TRBD2 (6 bases). The CDR3 runs to 12 residues. From germline, CDR1 is WNHNN and CDR2 SYGVQD (reference sequence). Trimming took off 3 bases at V and 8 bases at J, with 9 bases between the two ends. The DNA of the CDR3 is TGCGCCAGCAGTGATAGCGGCCTTACGCAGTATTTT. Translated: CASSDSGLTQYF.

Ten or more counts support this clonotype. The chain has TRBV19 and TRBJ1-2; possible D gene TRBD1, 5 bases. The germline V gene encodes CDR1 LNHDA and CDR2 SQIVND (reference sequence). There are 15 residues in the CDR3. Trimming shortened V by 1 base and J by 4 bases, and 13 bases separated the two germline ends. This CDR3 is CASSIVASGGYGYTF. CDR3 coding DNA: TGTGCCAGTAGTATAGTGGCCTCTGGGGGCTATGGCTACACCTTC.

This chain joins TRBV11-2 and TRBJ2-1; the match to TRBD2 covers 14 bases. CDR3 length: 17 amino acids. V lost 2 bases, J lost 2 bases, and 2 bases stayed unmatched. Germline assignment: CDR1 SGHAT and CDR2 FQNNGV. As DNA, the CDR3 is TGTGCCAGCAGCTTACGACTAGCGGGGGGGGCCTACAATGAGCAGTTCTTC. Amino acid sequence: CASSLRLAGGAYNEQFF. Filled out from reference TRBV11-2 and TRBJ2-1, the complete variable domain reads EAGVAQSPRYKIIEKRQSVAFWCNPISGHATLYWYQQILGQGPKLLIQFQNNGVVDDSQLPKDRFSAERLKGVDSTLKIQPAKLEDSAVYLCASSLRLAGGAYNEQFFGPGTRLTVL.

Of note for this clonotype: A much larger clonotype is one base distant, so this may be a read error. The genes are TRBV14 and TRBJ2-1; D is ambiguous. The CDR3 spans 14 residues. Germline loops: CDR1 SGHDN, CDR2 FVKESK. CDR3 amino acids: CASSSQSSYDEQFF. The CDR3 DNA sequence: TGTGCCAGCAGTAGCCAAAGCTCCTACGATGAGCAGTTCTTC.

This clonotype has a count of ten or more. The chain uses TRBV7-6 and TRBJ2-1; 8 bases fit TRBD2. CDR1 and CDR2 from the germline V gene are SGHVS and FNYEAQ. V shed 3 bases and J 9 bases; nucleotides not matched to a gene: 7. The CDR3 consists of 14 residues. CDR3 nucleotides: TGTGCCAGCAGCTTGACGGGGACTAGTGGTGAGCAGTTCTTC. Amino acid sequence: CASSLTGTSGEQFF.

This clonotype was seen ten or more times. The CDR3 reads CSAGGGRSSYNEQFF. The CDR3 DNA follows: TGCAGTGCTGGGGGTGGTCGCAGCTCCTACAATGAGCAGTTCTTC. The chain employs TRBV20-1 and TRBJ2-1, with D possibly called TRBD1 or TRBD2 (5 bases each). The ends were cut back, 5 bases at V and 0 bases at J, with 14 bases in the middle. This CDR3 is 15 amino acids long. Per germline, CDR1 DFQATT and CDR2 SNEGSKA (reference sequence).